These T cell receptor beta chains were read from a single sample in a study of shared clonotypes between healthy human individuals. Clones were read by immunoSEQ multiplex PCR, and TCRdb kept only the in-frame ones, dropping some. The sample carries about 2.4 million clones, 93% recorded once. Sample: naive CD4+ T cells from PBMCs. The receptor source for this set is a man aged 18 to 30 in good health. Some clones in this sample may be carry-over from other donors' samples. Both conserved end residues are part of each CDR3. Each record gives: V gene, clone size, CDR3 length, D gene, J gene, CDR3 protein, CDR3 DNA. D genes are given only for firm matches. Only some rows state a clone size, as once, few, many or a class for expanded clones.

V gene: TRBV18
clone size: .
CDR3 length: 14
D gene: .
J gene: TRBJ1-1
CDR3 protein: CASSLNPVNTEAFF
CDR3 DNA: TGTGCCAGCTCACTCAACCCGGTGAACACTGAAGCTTTCTTT

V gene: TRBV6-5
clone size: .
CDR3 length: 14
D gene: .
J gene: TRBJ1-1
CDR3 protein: CASSPSGGNTEAFF
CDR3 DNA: TGTGCCAGCAGCCCATCGGGCGGGAACACTGAAGCTTTCTTT

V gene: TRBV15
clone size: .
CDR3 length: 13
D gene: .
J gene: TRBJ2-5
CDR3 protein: CATSRDLEETQYF
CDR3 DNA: TGTGCCACCAGCAGAGATCTGGAGGAGACCCAGTACTTC

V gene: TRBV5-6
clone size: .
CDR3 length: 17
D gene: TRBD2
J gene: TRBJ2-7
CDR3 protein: CASSLKLLAGAPYEQYF
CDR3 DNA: TGTGCCAGCAGCTTGAAATTGCTAGCGGGAGCTCCCTACGAGCAGTACTTC

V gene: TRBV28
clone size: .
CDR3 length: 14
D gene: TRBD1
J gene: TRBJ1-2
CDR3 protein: CATSYQQGRGGYTF
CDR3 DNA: TGTGCCACCTCCTATCAACAGGGGAGAGGGGGCTACACCTTC

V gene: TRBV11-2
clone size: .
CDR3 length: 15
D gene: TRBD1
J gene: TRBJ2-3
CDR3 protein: CASSSFRQGPDTQYF
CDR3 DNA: TGTGCCAGCAGCTCTTTTCGACAGGGACCAGATACGCAGTATTTT

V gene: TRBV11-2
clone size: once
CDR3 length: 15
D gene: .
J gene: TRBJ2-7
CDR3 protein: CASSLEPGPTYEQYF
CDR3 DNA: TGTGCCAGCAGCTTAGAGCCGGGGCCTACTTACGAGCAGTACTTC

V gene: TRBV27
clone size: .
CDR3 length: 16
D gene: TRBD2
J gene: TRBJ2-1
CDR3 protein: CASSRLAGGSYNEQFF
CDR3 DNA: TGTGCCAGCAGTCGGTTAGCGGGGGGGTCCTACAATGAGCAGTTCTTC

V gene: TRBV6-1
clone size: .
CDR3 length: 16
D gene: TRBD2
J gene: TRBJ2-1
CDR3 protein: CASSGHSGRDYNEQFF
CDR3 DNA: TGTGCCAGCAGTGGTCATAGCGGGAGGGATTACAATGAGCAGTTCTTC

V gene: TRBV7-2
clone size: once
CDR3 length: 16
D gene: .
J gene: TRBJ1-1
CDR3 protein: CASSPTGFLGGTEAFF
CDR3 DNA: TGTGCCAGCAGCCCTACGGGGTTTTTAGGTGGGACTGAAGCTTTCTTT

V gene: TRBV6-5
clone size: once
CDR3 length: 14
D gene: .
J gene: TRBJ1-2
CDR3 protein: CASSYGTDRDGYTF
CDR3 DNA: TGTGCCAGCAGTTATGGTACGGACCGAGATGGCTACACCTTC

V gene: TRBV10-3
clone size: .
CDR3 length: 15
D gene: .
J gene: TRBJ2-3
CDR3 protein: CAISESNPYADTQYF
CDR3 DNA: TGTGCCATCAGTGAGTCCAACCCTTACGCGGATACGCAGTATTTT

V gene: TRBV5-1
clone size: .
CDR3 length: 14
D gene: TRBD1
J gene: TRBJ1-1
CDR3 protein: CASSPDREDTEAFF
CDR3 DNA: TGCGCCAGCAGCCCGGACAGGGAGGACACTGAAGCTTTCTTT

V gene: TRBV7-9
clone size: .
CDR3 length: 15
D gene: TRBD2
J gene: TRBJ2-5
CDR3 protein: CASSLVTSGQETQYF
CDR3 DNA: TGTGCCAGCAGCTTAGTTACTAGCGGTCAAGAGACCCAGTACTTC

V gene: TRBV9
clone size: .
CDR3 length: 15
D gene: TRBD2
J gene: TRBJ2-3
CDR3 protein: CASSVLAGVGDTQYF
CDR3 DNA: TGTGCCAGCAGCGTTCTAGCGGGAGTAGGGGATACGCAGTATTTT